The 17 T cell receptor beta chains below all came from one sample that was sequenced in a study of T cells in Graves' hyperthyroidism and ophthalmopathy. TCR beta CDR3 sequences were amplified from RNA transcripts. With the HTBI primer set, the TCR CDR3 went through a first round of RT-PCR. TCRdb reanalysed the multiplex PCR reads using MiXCR and keeps one entry per CDR3 protein. The sample holds some 370,000 distinct CDR3 sequences, 15% to 20% seen once. Material for sequencing was blood. The receptors originated from a woman under 40 with Graves' hyperthyroidism that later progressed to Graves' ophthalmopathy.

There are many counts of this clonotype. The chain employs TRBV20-1 and TRBJ1-2; D unclear. The length of the CDR3 is 12 residues. V gave up 3 bases and J gave up 1 base, with 6 bases separating them. From germline, CDR1 is DFQATT and CDR2 SNEGSKA (reference sequence). The CDR3 DNA follows: TGCAGTGCTAGTCTTCTTAACTATGGCTACACCTTC. It codes for CSASLLNYGYTF.

The chain combines TRBV7-9 with TRBJ2-5, with 7 bases fitting TRBD2. CDR3 length equals 16 residues. J gave up 0 bases and V 4 bases, and 8 bases lay outside the gene matches. Germline CDR1 and CDR2: SEHNR and FQNEAQ (reference sequence). CDR3 nucleotide sequence: TGTGCCAGCAGCTCAGAGCGGGACTTGTACCAAGAGACCCAGTACTTC. It is translated as CASSSERDLYQETQYF.

This sequence joins TRBV30 and TRBJ1-2, with D possibly TRBD1 on 5 matching bases. This CDR3 comprises 13 residues. The V end lost 2 bases, the J end lost 4 bases, and 11 bases lay between the germline ends. The germline V gene encodes CDR1 GTSNPN and CDR2 SVGIG (reference sequence). The CDR3 loop is CAWSKLTGYGYTF. The CDR3 DNA follows: TGTGCCTGGAGTAAATTAACAGGCTATGGCTACACCTTC.

This clonotype was seen repeatedly, ten times or more. Here the CDR3 reads CASSSTVSNEQFF. In nucleotides, the CDR3 is TGCGCCAGCAGCTCCACCGTCTCCAATGAGCAGTTCTTC. The rearrangement links TRBV4-1 to TRBJ2-1; no reliable D call. CDR3 size: 13 residues. The V gene's germline CDR1 is MGHRA and CDR2 YSYEKL. V lost 5 bases to trimming and J lost 6 bases, with 11 bases between them.

This clonotype has ten or more counts. This chain uses TRBV7-8 with TRBJ2-7; the D is unclear. CDR1 is SGHVS and CDR2 is FQNEAQ in the germline V gene. Trimming stripped 2 bases from V and 3 bases from J, with 11 bases between. The CDR3 spans 14 residues. This CDR3 is CASSLSRQIYEQYF. In nucleotides, the CDR3 is TGTGCCAGCAGCTTAAGTCGTCAGATCTACGAGCAGTACTTC. The full variable domain, rest sourced from reference TRBV7-8 and TRBJ2-7, is GAGVSQSPRYKVAKRGQDVALRCDPISGHVSLFWYQQALGQGPEFLTYFQNEAQLDKSGLPSDRFFAERPEGSVSTLKIQRTQQEDSAVYLCASSLSRQIYEQYFGPGTRLTVT.

The sample holds a few counts of this clonotype. The rearrangement uses TRBV16 and TRBJ1-4; D not resolved. Trimming took 3 bases from V and 2 from J, leaving 13 bases between them. There are 16 residues in the CDR3. Germline assignment: CDR1 KGHSY and CDR2 FQNENV. As DNA, the CDR3 is TGTGCCAGCAGCCACGACCCGGGTCCGACTAATGAAAAACTGTTTTTT. Residues: CASSHDPGPTNEKLFF.

This clonotype showed up just a few times. The chain is built from TRBV12-3 or TRBV12-4 and TRBJ1-3, with 9 bases that match TRBD1. This CDR3 has 17 residues. V dropped 6 bases and J dropped 2; count of bases not matched to a gene: 11. As DNA, the CDR3 is TGTGCCAGCAGCCCCCGGACAGGGGACTTGGCTGGAAACACCATATATTTT. Its translation: CASSPRTGDLAGNTIYF.

This clonotype appeared many times. V and J are TRBV12-3 or TRBV12-4 and TRBJ1-3; D is possibly TRBD1 (6 bases). CDR3 length equals 15 residues. V gave up 6 bases and J gave up 2 bases, with 14 bases separating them. The CDR3: CASSPGVGAGNTIYF. The CDR3 bases are TGTGCCAGCAGCCCAGGGGTCGGCGCTGGAAACACCATATATTTT.

V and J are TRBV7-9 and TRBJ2-3; 10 bases line up with TRBD2. CDR1 and CDR2 (germline): SEHNR, FQNEAQ (reference sequence). This CDR3 contains 16 residues. Trimming took 5 bases from V and 2 from J; bases not matched to a gene: 7. The CDR3 is CASSPTSGVSTDTQYF. The CDR3 nucleotides are TGTGCCAGCAGCCCCACTAGCGGGGTTTCCACAGATACGCAGTATTTT.

The chain uses TRBV28 and TRBJ1-5; no firm D call. Trimming removed 2 bases at V and 11 bases at J, with 10 bases between. CDR3 length: 12 amino acids. The germline V gene has CDR1 MDHEN and CDR2 SYDVKM. CDR3 sequence reads: CASSLPAGAQHF. CDR3 coding DNA: TGTGCCAGCAGTTTACCCGCTGGGGCCCAGCATTTT.

This clonotype was detected a few times. The V call is TRBV10-1, the J call TRBJ2-7; TRBD2 aligns across 8 bases. This CDR3 spans 14 amino acids. Trimming took 5 bases from V and 2 from J; bases not matched to a gene: 5. Germline loops: CDR1 WNHNN, CDR2 SYGVQD (reference sequence). The CDR3 DNA reads as TGCGCCAGCAGTCCCGCCGGGGGGGCCTACGAGCAGTACTTC. This sequence encodes CASSPAGGAYEQYF.

The chain joins TRBV27 to TRBJ1-5; a possible D gene is TRBD1 (6 bases). Per the germline V gene, CDR1 is MNHEY and CDR2 is SMNVEV (reference sequence). CDR3 length: 15 residues. V was shortened by 7 bases and J by 5 bases, with 18 bases between the two germline ends. CDR3 sequence reads: CASKYGVGGDQPQHF. In nucleotides, the CDR3 is TGTGCCAGCAAATATGGGGTAGGGGGAGATCAGCCCCAGCATTTT.

This clonotype was recorded many times. The chain joins TRBV28 to TRBJ2-1; 7 bases map to TRBD2. The V gene end was trimmed by 2 bases and the J gene end by 0 bases; junction bases not matched to a gene: 1. Germline CDR1 reads MDHEN; CDR2 reads SYDVKM. This CDR3 region has 15 residues. CDR3 sequence: CASSLAGASYNEQFF. CDR3 sequence (DNA): TGTGCCAGCAGTTTAGCGGGAGCCTCCTACAATGAGCAGTTCTTC.

This clonotype was observed at least ten times. V usage is TRBV27 and J usage is TRBJ2-7; D call uncertain. Between the trimmed V and J ends, which lost 2 bases and 6 bases, there was a span of 11 bases. The CDR3 is made up of 13 amino acids. CDR1 is MNHEY and CDR2 is SMNVEV in the germline V gene (reference sequence). CDR3 DNA: TGTGCCAGCAGTTTAGGGGTGGTAGGCGAGCAGTACTTC. It codes for CASSLGVVGEQYF.

This clonotype was detected ten times or more. The chain carries TRBV30 and TRBJ2-1; TRBD1 might be the D (6 bases). CDR1 and CDR2 (germline): GTSNPN, SVGIG (reference sequence). This CDR3 has 14 amino acids. Trimming took 0 bases from V and 14 from J, leaving 20 bases between them. The CDR3 spells CAWSVSTIQGRKFF. The CDR3 nucleotides are TGTGCCTGGAGTGTATCGACCATACAGGGTCGCAAGTTCTTC.

This clonotype was recorded many times. V and J are TRBV18 and TRBJ1-6; maybe TRBD1 (6 bases). Trimming took off 2 bases at V and 8 bases at J, with 19 bases between the two ends. CDR3 length: 17 residues. CDR1 and CDR2 (germline): KGHSH, LQKENI. The CDR3 reads CASSPKPPGAGDSPLHF. In DNA form, the CDR3 reads TGTGCCAGCTCACCAAAACCGCCAGGGGCTGGGGATTCACCCCTCCACTTT.

This clonotype has a count of ten or more. The chain uses TRBV27 and TRBJ2-3; the D call may be TRBD1 or TRBD2 (6 bases each). V lost 3 bases to trimming and J lost 2 bases, with 9 bases between them. CDR1 and CDR2 from the germline V gene are MNHEY and SMNVEV (reference sequence). The CDR3 has 14 amino acids. The CDR3 here is CASSLPGATDTQYF. CDR3 DNA: TGTGCCAGCAGTTTGCCGGGGGCCACAGATACGCAGTATTTT.